This TCR beta chain is from a study of control samples from healthy donors and cancer patients. The method was immunoSEQ multiplex PCR; TCRdb's version includes in-frame clones alone and lacks a portion of them. The table records fewer than 110,000 clones, around 89% of them present only once. The germline V and J ends were trimmed by 9 bases and 2 bases, with 20 bases remaining between them. The CDR3 is 16 residues long. Germline V lookup: CDR1 LNHDA, CDR2 SQIVND (reference sequence). This clonotype was obtained from a man between 25 and 39 years old in good health. The material sequenced was blood. V and J are TRBV19 and TRBJ1-5; D gene unclear. The CDR3, as DNA: TGTGCCAGCACCCAAAGTCCGAGGGCGGGCAATCAGCCCCAGCATTTT. This translates into CASTQSPRAGNQPQHF. Supplemented by reference TRBV19 and TRBJ1-5, the full variable domain reads DGGITQSPKYLFRKEGQNVTLSCEQNLNHDAMYWYRQDPGQGLRLIYYSQIVNDFQKGDIAEGYSVSREKKESFPLTVTSAQKNPTAFYLCASTQSPRAGNQPQHFGDGTRLSIL.